The 13 T cell receptor beta chains reported below all come from one sample, sequenced in a study of identical twins. Each CDR3 protein gets one entry after TCRdb re-called the 5' RACE reads with MiXCR. This sample has more than 400,000 distinct CDR3 sequences, with about 16% found just once. This sample also appeared in a second study, on yellow fever vaccine responses in identical twins.

Specimen: CD4+ T cells sorted from blood. Every receptor here comes from a woman younger than 30 in good health.

The rearrangement links TRBV3-1 to TRBJ2-1, with a possible D match to TRBD1 (6 bases). The CDR3 is 15 amino acids. Germline values: CDR1 LGHDT, CDR2 YNNKEL (reference sequence). V lost 8 bases and J 5 bases, leaving 19 bases between the germline ends. The CDR3 bases are TGTGCCAGCTCCAATACCGGGACAAATAACAATGAGCAGTTCTTC. The encoded protein is CASSNTGTNNNEQFF.

This clonotype was counted between two and nine times. This chain links TRBV7-9 with TRBJ2-7; D gene uncertain. There are 14 residues in the CDR3. Trimming removed 2 bases from V and 3 bases from J, with 11 bases in between. Germline CDR1 reads SEHNR; CDR2 reads FQNEAQ (reference sequence). CDR3 sequence reads: CASSLTQPIYEQYV. Written as DNA, the CDR3 is TGTGCCAGCAGCTTAACACAGCCTATCTACGAGCAGTACGTC.

The rearrangement uses TRBV27 and TRBJ2-4; tentative D call: TRBD1 (5 bases). Germline V CDR1 and CDR2: MNHEY, SMNVEV (reference sequence). The V end was cut by 5 bases, the J end by 0 bases, with 14 bases between. This CDR3 spans 16 amino acids. Written as DNA, the CDR3 is TGTGCCAGCAGTCCGCATGGGGCCATAGCCAAAAACATTCAGTACTTC. Translation gives CASSPHGAIAKNIQYF.

The chain employs TRBV24-1 and TRBJ2-2; the D gene is possibly TRBD1 (5 bases). CDR3 length: 16 residues. Germline V gene sequence: CDR1 KGHDR, CDR2 SFDVKD. The V and J ends lost 7 bases and 2 bases respectively, with 16 bases between them. The CDR3 protein is CATRDTGALNTGELFF. DNA of the CDR3: TGTGCCACCAGGGACACAGGTGCCCTAAACACCGGGGAGCTGTTTTTT.

The rearrangement joins TRBV12-3 or TRBV12-4 to TRBJ2-3; the D is unclear. V was clipped by 6 bases and J by 6 bases, with 10 bases between them. The CDR3 has 12 amino acids. The CDR3 loop reads CASRSNGDTQYF. The DNA of the CDR3 is TGTGCCAGCAGGTCGAACGGGGATACGCAGTATTTT.

The rearrangement uses TRBV12-3 or TRBV12-4 and TRBJ2-1; TRBD1 matches 7 bases. The CDR3 is 14 amino acids. J lost 9 bases, V lost 6 bases, and 11 bases had no gene match. The CDR3 bases are TGTGCCAGCAGATCAGGGGGATCGGGGATTGAGCAGTTCTTC. It translates to CASRSGGSGIEQFF.

The chain is built from TRBV6-5 and TRBJ2-1; tentative D call: TRBD2 (5 bases). This CDR3 comprises 15 residues. Trimming shortened V by 2 bases and J by 6 bases, and 14 bases separated the two germline ends. Looked up from germline, CDR1 is MNHEY and CDR2 is SVGAGI. This CDR3 reads CASSYRGGGLNEQFF. In nucleotides, the CDR3 is TGTGCCAGCAGTTACCGTGGAGGCGGACTCAATGAGCAGTTCTTC.

This clonotype occurred a few times. The chain carries TRBV20-1 and TRBJ2-3; D is uncertain. This CDR3 region has 16 residues. Germline-derived CDR1 and CDR2 are DFQATT and SNEGSKA (reference sequence). V was shortened by 1 base and J by 0 bases, with 14 bases between the two germline ends. The CDR3 DNA is TGCAGTGCTAGAGGGGCCCGGCGGCCTAGCACAGATACGCAGTATTTT. It is translated as CSARGARRPSTDTQYF.

There are a few counts of this clonotype. The V gene is TRBV29-1, the J gene TRBJ1-1; 7 nucleotides agree with TRBD1. This CDR3 is 13 amino acids long. Germline V CDR1 and CDR2: SQVTM, ANQGSEA. After removal of 7 bases from V and 0 bases from J, the junction contained 5 bases not matched to a gene. CDR3 DNA: TGCAGCGCCGGGACAGCGATGAACACTGAAGCTTTCTTT. Translated, it gives CSAGTAMNTEAFF.

This clonotype was counted a few times. CDR3 in amino acids: CASSGQEKGYEQYF. The DNA of the CDR3 is TGCGCCAGCAGTGGACAGGAGAAGGGGTACGAGCAGTACTTC. This chain links TRBV10-2 with TRBJ2-7; D perhaps matches TRBD1 (6 bases). From germline, CDR1 is WSHSY and CDR2 SAAADI. The CDR3 runs to 14 residues. V shed 4 bases and J shed 4 bases, with 14 bases lying between them.

This clonotype was counted a few times. The chain couples TRBV28 to TRBJ2-5; weak D call: TRBD1 (5 bases). V was shortened by 3 bases and J by 3 bases, with 11 bases between the two germline ends. The length of the CDR3 is 14 residues. Germline values: CDR1 MDHEN, CDR2 SYDVKM. For the CDR3, the DNA is TGTGCCAGCAGTTTGGGGCAGGACAAAGAGACCCAGTACTTC. Translating it yields CASSLGQDKETQYF.

V gene TRBV20-1 combines with J gene TRBJ2-4, with a tentative D call TRBD1 (5 bases). This CDR3 comprises 15 residues. Germline V CDR1 and CDR2: DFQATT, SNEGSKA (reference sequence). Trimming took off 5 bases at V and 8 bases at J, with 22 bases between the two ends. The DNA of the CDR3 is TGCAGTGCTCTTAGAATAGACAGCAATCGGGACATTCAGTACTTC. Protein sequence: CSALRIDSNRDIQYF.

V and J are TRBV20-1 and TRBJ2-3; 7 bases are shared with TRBD2. Germline V gives CDR1 DFQATT, CDR2 SNEGSKA (reference sequence). Trimming took 0 bases from V and 2 from J; bases not matched to a gene: 5. The CDR3 covers 15 residues. CDR3 in amino acids: CSAREWRETTDTQYF. The CDR3 DNA reads TGCAGTGCTAGAGAGTGGCGGGAGACCACAGATACGCAGTATTTT.